The present T cell receptor (beta chain) was sequenced within a study of blood T cell repertoires in COVID-19. Study overall: Researchers got acute and convalescent COVID-19 samples from the United States, Italy and Spain. T cells, B-cell-depleted T cells, or PBMCs supplied cDNA or gDNA.

This clone has just a few counts. This CDR3 has 14 amino acids. Trimming left V 4 bases short and J 1 base short, with 11 bases between. Looked up from germline, CDR1 is SGHDT and CDR2 is YYEEEE. In the original processing: Scientists estimated how many nucleated cells there were by amplifying reference gene primers. Assay: immunoSEQ multiplex PCR; the TCRdb copy retains only in-frame clones and omits some. Clonal size and the V and J genes are those of that table, whereas D and trimming came from the DNA. The data show 250,000 or so clones, 89% seen once. The TCR comes from a woman in her thirties or forties who had recovered from COVID-19. The chain couples TRBV5-6 to TRBJ1-1; no firm D call. The specimen sequenced was peripheral blood. The CDR3 DNA reads TGTGCCAGCAGCACGGGTTTTGCGAACACTGAAGCTTTCTTT. It yields the protein CASSTGFANTEAFF.